The T cell receptor (beta chain) described here comes from a study of cytomegalovirus exposure and HLA in healthy donors. This CDR3 has 13 residues. From germline, CDR1 is MNHEY and CDR2 SVGAGI. V was shortened by 5 bases and J by 1 base, with 8 bases between the two germline ends. This clone appeared a single time. While unrecorded immune exposures were likely, the donors were nominally healthy when sampled. PCR was performed using 60 Vbeta and 13 Jbeta primers. This table comes from immunoSEQ multiplex PCR, and its TCRdb copy is limited to in-frame clones, with some not included. The table lists 200,000 or so clones, roughly four fifths of them singletons.

Sample: PBMCs. The clonotype was recovered from a woman between 18 and 30 years old in good health and CMV-seropositive. This chain connects TRBV6-5 to TRBJ1-1; D is ambiguous. Here the CDR3 reads CASSRTANTEAFF. The CDR3 DNA sequence: TGTGCCAGCAGTCGCACAGCGAACACTGAAGCTTTCTTT.